This T cell receptor (beta chain) was observed in a study of blood T cell repertoires in COVID-19. Overall study: Researchers got acute and convalescent COVID-19 samples from the United States, Italy and Spain. T cells, B-cell-depleted T cells, or PBMCs supplied cDNA or gDNA.

The length of the CDR3 is 17 residues. Germline values: CDR1 LGHDT, CDR2 YNNKEL (reference sequence). Trimming took off 0 bases at V and 4 bases at J, with 16 bases between the two ends. Original data processing: By means of reference gene primer amplification, nucleated cell counts were estimated. The repertoire was sequenced with immunoSEQ multiplex PCR; TCRdb's copy has only in-frame clones and lacks some. The V and J calls and clone size come from that table; D and trimming were worked out from the DNA. This sample has tens of thousands of clones, with about 80% found just once. Sequencing was done on a sample of peripheral blood. This receptor was obtained from a woman in her seventies with acute or convalescent COVID-19. The V call is TRBV3-1 (or the pseudogene TRBV3-2), the J call TRBJ1-3; no clear D gene. The CDR3 is CASSQDIREGTGNTIYF. CDR3 nucleotide sequence: TGTGCCAGCAGCCAAGATATTAGGGAGGGAACGGGAAACACCATATATTTT.